The clone carrying this T cell receptor (beta chain) was counted once. Antigen: not known. In germline, CDR1 is MDHEN, CDR2 SYDVKM. Trimming shortened V by 1 base and J by 0 bases, and 7 bases separated the two germline ends. The CDR3 runs 15 residues. The data stem from a study of TIL therapy for anti-PD-1-resistant metastatic lung cancer. The libraries were made with immunoSEQ v3. The assay was immunoSEQ multiplex PCR, and TCRdb's table has in-frame clones only and misses some. Of 50,000 or so clones listed, less than 80% are singletons. Study-level results: TIL clonotype persistence in blood showed no apparent association with response. Treatment-naive, never-smoker and oncogene-addicted patients were overrepresented in this highly selected cohort.

Time point indicated: pre-treatment sample, taken before nivolumab and TIL therapy. Adults with stage 4 NSCLC were enrolled in a phase I trial. The sample in question was blood, obtained at baseline. The chain recombines TRBV28 with TRBJ1-3; D is undetermined. The TCR originated in a woman aged 25-80 years with non-small cell lung cancer. CDR3 DNA sequence: TGTGCCAGCAGTTTATCTCGGGACTCTGGAAACACCATATATTTT. Its protein is CASSLSRDSGNTIYF. Complete variable domain (other parts from reference TRBV28 and TRBJ1-3): DVKVTQSSRYLVKRTGEKVFLECVQDMDHENMFWYRQDPGLGLRLIYFSYDVKMKEKGDIPEGYSVSREKKERFSLILESASTNQTSMYLCASSLSRDSGNTIYFGEGSWLTVV.